The 25 T cell receptor beta chains in this list originate from one sample, sequenced in a study of cytomegalovirus exposure and HLA in healthy donors (dated by TCRdb to the late 2010s). The library was obtained by the immunoSEQ multiplex PCR assay. A mixture of 60 forward primers for TCR Vbeta segments and 13 reverse primers for TCR Jbeta segments was used in the multiplex PCR. The immuneACCESS repertoire file appears here via TCRdb, limited to in-frame rearrangements. These files lack a portion of the clones; in checked studies, under half of the deficit traces to unresolved V genes, and the cause of the others is not known. The sample table holds around 130,000 clones, of which about four fifths were seen once. The ten largest clonotypes hold approximately 2% of the sample. Sequencing was performed on PBMCs. Source of these receptors: a young man in good health and CMV-seronegative.

This clone turned up a few times. The chain employs TRBV7-9 and TRBJ1-1, with unresolved D. Germline-derived CDR1 and CDR2 are SEHNR and FQNEAQ (reference sequence). The CDR3 runs to 13 residues. Between the trimmed V and J ends, which lost 5 bases and 6 bases, there was a span of 13 bases. In nucleotides, the CDR3 is TGTGCCAGCAGCCCCCGCACTCCCGCTGAAGCTTTCTTT. This gives the protein CASSPRTPAEAFF.

This clone is a singleton in its sample. The chain links TRBV2 to TRBJ1-4; 11 bases map to TRBD1. This CDR3 comprises 13 residues. Germline V gives CDR1 SNHLY, CDR2 FYNNEI. Germline trimming cut 1 base from V and 15 bases from J; bases unmatched to any gene: 4. This CDR3 reads CASSEGTGGSVFF. The CDR3 DNA sequence: TGTGCCAGCAGTGAAGGGACAGGGGGCTCGGTGTTTTTT.

The chain carries TRBV27 and TRBJ2-7; D perhaps matches TRBD1 (5 bases). This CDR3 has 16 residues. Between the trimmed V and J ends, which lost 5 bases and 2 bases, there was a span of 19 bases. Germline V CDR1 and CDR2: MNHEY, SMNVEV (reference sequence). CDR3 residues: CASSTSALTAPYEQYV. The CDR3 bases are TGTGCCAGCAGTACTTCAGCTTTGACAGCCCCCTACGAGCAGTACGTC.

The rearrangement links TRBV5-1 to TRBJ2-7; TRBD1 agrees at 7 bases. With 5 bases clipped from V and 2 bases from J, the junction kept 7 bases outside the gene matches. Germline CDR1 SGHRS, CDR2 YFSETQ. The CDR3 sequence is 14 residues long. The chain's CDR3 is CASSSGQITYEQYF. The CDR3, as DNA: TGCGCCAGCAGTTCGGGACAGATTACCTACGAGCAGTACTTC.

V gene TRBV20-1 combines with J gene TRBJ2-7; perhaps TRBD1 as D (5 bases). The CDR3 covers 10 residues. Germline V gives CDR1 DFQATT, CDR2 SNEGSKA (reference sequence). V was clipped by 5 bases and J by 3 bases, with 5 bases between them. Written as DNA, the CDR3 is TGCAGTGCTGACAGCTACGAGCAGTACGTC. Protein sequence: CSADSYEQYV.

The chain carries TRBV18 and TRBJ2-4; no definite D call. Per the germline V gene, CDR1 is KGHSH and CDR2 is LQKENI. Deletions cut 5 bases from V and 8 bases from J, with 10 bases between. The CDR3 sequence is 12 residues long. The CDR3 nucleotides read TGTGCCAGCTCAACTTCTACCGACATTCAGTACTTC. Protein: CASSTSTDIQYF.

The J gene is TRBJ1-2, the V gene TRBV7-9; TRBD1 matches 9 bases. J was trimmed by 2 bases and V by 4 bases; bases with no gene match: 8. There are 16 residues in the CDR3. Germline V gene sequence: CDR1 SEHNR, CDR2 FQNEAQ (reference sequence). CDR3 coding DNA: TGTGCCAGCAGCTCCCCGACAGGGGGAAACAACTATGGCTACACCTTC. Residues: CASSSPTGGNNYGYTF.

This sequence joins TRBV30 and TRBJ2-2; D may be TRBD2 (6 bases). CDR3 length equals 15 residues. V lost 4 bases, J lost 3 bases, and 15 bases lay in between. Germline V gene data show CDR1 as GTSNPN and CDR2 as SVGIG (reference sequence). The CDR3 here is CAWMRREWYTGELFF. CDR3 DNA: TGTGCCTGGATGCGGAGGGAGTGGTACACCGGGGAGCTGTTTTTT.

The chain joins TRBV2 to TRBJ2-1, with D perhaps TRBD2 (6 bases). Trimming pared 10 bases from V and 5 bases from J, leaving 27 bases between. Per germline, CDR1 SNHLY and CDR2 FYNNEI. This CDR3 is built from 17 residues. The CDR3 region is CATVAEGRGRPDNEQFF. The CDR3, as DNA: TGTGCCACGGTCGCGGAGGGACGGGGGAGGCCGGACAATGAGCAGTTCTTC.

V usage is TRBV7-9 and J usage is TRBJ1-2, with D unclear. Germline V gene sequence: CDR1 SEHNR, CDR2 FQNEAQ (reference sequence). CDR3 length: 16 amino acids. V was shortened by 1 base and J by 0 bases, with 12 bases between the two germline ends. DNA of the CDR3: TGTGCCAGCAGCTTAGGAGGAGCCTTAGCTAACTATGGCTACACCTTC. This sequence encodes CASSLGGALANYGYTF.

The gene calls are TRBV27 and TRBJ1-1; no firm D call. The CDR3 runs to 16 residues. In germline, CDR1 is MNHEY, CDR2 SMNVEV (reference sequence). The V and J ends lost 4 bases and 4 bases respectively, with 19 bases between them. Written as DNA, the CDR3 is TGTGCCAGCAGTTCCCAATACCCTGACACAACCACTGAAGCTTTCTTT. Translated: CASSSQYPDTTTEAFF.

The V call is TRBV9, the J call TRBJ2-3; the match to TRBD2 covers 11 bases. The CDR3 extends over 15 amino acids. Germline V gene lookup returns CDR1 SGDLS and CDR2 YYNGEE. The trim removed 1 base at V and 5 bases at J, leaving 3 bases unmatched. The CDR3 DNA is TGTGCCAGCAGCGTACTAGCGGGAGGTGTAGATACGCAGTATTTT. Translation: CASSVLAGGVDTQYF. The entire variable domain, with the rest obtained from reference TRBV9 and TRBJ2-3, is as follows: DSGVTQTPKHLITATGQRVTLRCSPRSGDLSVYWYQQSLDQGLQFLIQYYNGEERAKGNILERFSAQQFPDLHSELNLSSLELGDSALYFCASSVLAGGVDTQYFGPGTRLTVL.

The chain employs TRBV25-1 and TRBJ2-1; TRBD2 matches at 13 bases. V lost 4 bases and J lost 7; bases outside the gene matches: 13. The CDR3 loop spans 18 amino acids. Looked up from germline, CDR1 is MGHDK and CDR2 is SYGVNS. The CDR3 coding sequence is TGTGCCAGCAGTGGGGGACGGACTAGCGGGAGTTTGAGGAATGAGCAGTTCTTC. Translation gives CASSGGRTSGSLRNEQFF.

J is TRBJ1-6 and V is TRBV7-8; the D is unclear. V lost 3 bases to trimming and J lost 11 bases, with 14 bases between them. Germline V gene sequence: CDR1 SGHVS, CDR2 FQNEAQ. The CDR3 spans 14 residues. The CDR3 spells CASSFQVPGAPLHF. Here the CDR3 DNA reads TGTGCCAGCAGCTTTCAGGTCCCCGGGGCACCCCTCCACTTT.

V is TRBV5-1 and J is TRBJ2-1; tentative D call: TRBD2 (6 bases). This CDR3 has 14 residues. Germline assignment: CDR1 SGHRS and CDR2 YFSETQ. Deletions cut 4 bases from V and 5 bases from J, with 13 bases between. In nucleotides, the CDR3 is TGCGCCAGCAGCCGCGGGACTCAAAACAATGAGCAGTTCTTC. Protein product: CASSRGTQNNEQFF.

The V gene is TRBV4-2, the J gene TRBJ2-1, with D tentatively TRBD2 (6 bases). The CDR3 covers 17 residues. Per the germline V gene, CDR1 is LGHNA and CDR2 is YNFKEQ. Trimming took off 0 bases at V and 2 bases at J, with 14 bases between the two ends. CDR3 bases: TGTGCCAGCAGCCAAGATGATGGGAGGAGGGCCTACAATGAGCAGTTCTTC. Translation: CASSQDDGRRAYNEQFF.

The V gene is TRBV25-1, the J gene TRBJ1-3; 7 bases agree with TRBD1. Germline CDR1 is MGHDK and CDR2 is SYGVNS. This CDR3 contains 13 residues. J gave up 6 bases and V 7 bases, and 6 bases lay outside the gene matches. CDR3 in amino acids: CASIGQVSNTIYF. CDR3 sequence (DNA): TGTGCCAGCATTGGACAGGTTTCAAACACCATATATTTT.

The V call is TRBV18, the J call TRBJ1-6; D remains ambiguous. V shed 0 bases and J shed 0 bases, with 6 bases lying between them. The CDR3 totals 16 residues. Germline CDR1 reads KGHSH; CDR2 reads LQKENI. CDR3 sequence reads: CASSPPQSSYNSPLHF. CDR3 coding DNA: TGTGCCAGCTCACCACCCCAGTCCTCCTATAATTCACCCCTCCACTTT.

The chain links TRBV13 to TRBJ2-5; maybe TRBD2 (6 bases). Germline V gene data show CDR1 as PRHDT and CDR2 as FYEKMQ (reference sequence). Trimming pared 5 bases from V and 1 base from J, leaving 20 bases between. This CDR3 is 17 amino acids long. The CDR3 DNA reads as TGTGCCAGCAGCCCACGTGGTGGGCGGGGCCCCCAAGAGACCCAGTACTTC. Its protein is CASSPRGGRGPQETQYF.

The CDR3: CASSLVSGGSYNEQFF. CDR3 nucleotides: TGTGCCAGCAGCTTAGTTTCCGGGGGCTCCTACAATGAGCAGTTCTTC. The gene calls are TRBV7-2 and TRBJ2-1, with D tentatively TRBD2 (6 bases). V lost 1 base, J lost 0 bases, and 10 bases lay in between. This CDR3 region has 16 residues. The germline V gene encodes CDR1 SGHTA and CDR2 FQGNSA.

Here the CDR3 reads CATSLQNTEAFF. CDR3 nucleotide sequence: TGTGCCACCTCTTTACAGAACACTGAAGCTTTCTTT. The chain joins TRBV7-9 to TRBJ1-1; D is uncertain. Trimming left V 10 bases short and J 1 base short, with 10 bases between. In germline, CDR1 is SEHNR, CDR2 FQNEAQ (reference sequence). The CDR3 is 12 residues long.

CDR3 in amino acids: CASSREGNQPQHF. The CDR3 coding sequence is TGTGCCAGCAGTCGAGAAGGCAATCAGCCCCAGCATTTT. V is TRBV6-1 and J is TRBJ1-5; no reliable D call. V was clipped by 5 bases and J by 2 bases, with 7 bases between them. The CDR3 length is 13 residues. CDR1 and CDR2 from the germline V gene are MNHNS and SASEGT.

This clone was detected a few times. The V and J genes are TRBV6-1 and TRBJ1-5; D is ambiguous. The CDR3 sequence is 12 residues long. Trimming stripped 2 bases from V and 7 bases from J, with 6 bases between. CDR1 is MNHNS and CDR2 is SASEGT in the germline V gene. The CDR3 bases are TGTGCCAGCAGTGAAATCATGCAGCCCCAGCATTTT. Translating gives CASSEIMQPQHF.

The V call is TRBV30, the J call TRBJ2-3; a weak D match, TRBD2 (5 bases). V lost 5 bases and J lost 5, with 14 bases in between. CDR3 length: 13 residues. CDR1 GTSNPN and CDR2 SVGIG come from the germline V gene (reference sequence). CDR3 sequence reads: CAWSVRVRDTQYF. CDR3 sequence (DNA): TGTGCCTGGTCTGTGAGGGTACGAGATACGCAGTATTTT.

Concerning this clone: This same CDR3 is encoded by further DNA sequences in the sample. This chain links TRBV19 with TRBJ2-3; 7 positions agree with TRBD2. V was pared by 6 bases and J by 1 base, with 1 base of the junction left unmatched. This CDR3 is 13 amino acids long. The germline CDR1 and CDR2 sequences are LNHDA and SQIVND (reference sequence). CDR3 loop: CASRAGGTDTQYF. The CDR3 DNA is TGTGCCAGTAGGGCGGGGGGCACAGATACGCAGTATTTT.